This T cell receptor (beta chain) was identified during a study of tissue T cells after allogeneic stem cell transplantation. This clone was observed a single time. Genes and germline are mouse. The read is 1 residue too short to cover the CDR3 end, so that end is filled in from the germline J gene. The protocol was immunoSEQ multiplex PCR, while the TCRdb copy is restricted to in-frame clones and leaves out a portion. Seen here are roughly 51,000 clones, around 66% observed once, and the top ten hold 0.55%. This CDR3 region has 16 residues. V lost 1 base to trimming and J lost 3 bases, with 13 bases between them. The V gene's germline CDR1 is NSHNY and CDR2 SYGAGN.

Source material: sorted cells pooled from one or two spleens. The source is a pool of C57BL/6 mice in good health. This chain links TRBV13-1 with TRBJ1-4; a possible D gene is TRBD1 (5 bases). Here the CDR3 reads CASSDRGINANERLFF. CDR3 DNA (partial): TGTGCCAGCAGTGATCGGGGGATAAATGCCAACGAAAGATTATTT.